This TCR beta chain was sequenced for a study of siplizumab effects on memory and regulatory T cells. V was pared by 3 bases and J by 0 bases, with 14 bases between. CDR1 MNHEY and CDR2 SMNVEV come from the germline V gene (reference sequence). This CDR3 region has 17 residues. Note on this clone: Its target is not known.

Libraries were prepared by immunoSEQ multiplex PCR; TCRdb keeps only in-frame clonotypes and omits some of them. Among 85,000 or so clones listed, around 95% were seen once. Study outcomes and limitations: Siplizumab gave mappable alloreactive CD4+ clones an average Treg-derived fraction of about 69%, against roughly 26% in controls. A major contribution to the alloresponse seemed to be made by naive T cells, which seemed more diverse than memory cells.

The material sequenced was CD8+ T cells sorted from blood. This TCR was recovered from a human donor in good health. The V and J genes are TRBV27 and TRBJ1-4; D unresolved. CDR3 sequence (DNA): TGTGCCAGCAGTTTTAACCCGAGGATAACAACTAATGAAAAACTGTTTTTT. This encodes CASSFNPRITTNEKLFF.